Presented here are 18 T cell receptor beta chains from one specimen sequenced in a study of shared clonotypes between healthy human individuals. Using immunoSEQ multiplex PCR, the repertoire was profiled, and TCRdb retains in-frame clones only, with some absent. This table holds around 500,000 clones, approximately 80% found once. Sequenced input: PBMCs. The receptors were sampled from a woman aged 40 to 50 in good health. Some clones in this sample may be carry-over from other donors' samples.

This chain links TRBV2 with TRBJ2-5; 12 bases map to TRBD1. The J segment lost 7 bases and the V segment lost 6 bases, leaving 9 bases of the junction unmatched. CDR3 length: 15 residues. The germline gives CDR1 SNHLY, CDR2 FYNNEI. CDR3 sequence reads: CASSPGQGALGTQYF. As DNA, the CDR3 is TGTGCCAGCAGCCCGGGACAGGGGGCGCTTGGGACCCAGTACTTC.

In its sample, this clone was seen once. The chain carries TRBV28 and TRBJ2-1; 9 bases align to TRBD1. The CDR3 runs 14 residues. Germline V gene lookup returns CDR1 MDHEN and CDR2 SYDVKM. The trim removed 7 bases at V and 1 base at J, leaving 2 bases unmatched. In DNA form, the CDR3 reads TGTGCCAGCATCGGACAGGGGTCCTACAATGAGCAGTTCTTC. It translates to CASIGQGSYNEQFF.

The chain carries TRBV5-6 and TRBJ1-5, with TRBD1 as a possible D gene (5 bases). The germline V gene has CDR1 SGHDT and CDR2 YYEEEE. Between the trimmed V and J ends, which lost 4 bases and 1 base, there was a span of 12 bases. This CDR3 spans 15 amino acids. The CDR3 protein is CASSNWGLSNQPQHF. CDR3 bases: TGTGCCAGCAGCAACTGGGGGTTAAGCAATCAGCCCCAGCATTTT.

V and J are TRBV14 and TRBJ2-1; D might be TRBD2 (6 bases). Between the trimmed V and J ends, which lost 5 bases and 8 bases, there was a span of 19 bases. The CDR3 totals 15 residues. From germline, CDR1 is SGHDN and CDR2 FVKESK. CDR3 loop: CASSFGGKGGYEQFF. The CDR3 DNA sequence: TGTGCCAGCAGCTTTGGCGGGAAAGGAGGGTATGAGCAGTTCTTC.

This clone was seen only a few times. The V gene is TRBV5-4, the J gene TRBJ2-5; D gene unclear. Germline V lookup: CDR1 SGHNT, CDR2 YYREEE (reference sequence). V dropped 4 bases and J dropped 1 base, with 11 bases sitting between them. The CDR3 extends over 14 amino acids. The CDR3 nucleotides read TGTGCCAGCAGCCGAGGTCGGCTCCAAGAGACCCAGTACTTC. This encodes CASSRGRLQETQYF.

This sequence joins TRBV9 and TRBJ1-1, with D possibly being TRBD1 (6 bases). The CDR3 is 15 amino acids. Germline-derived CDR1 and CDR2 are SGDLS and YYNGEE. Trimming cost V 5 bases and J 0 bases, with 14 bases left between them. CDR3 in DNA: TGTGCCAGCAGTGGGGGGCCTGGGATGAACACTGAAGCTTTCTTT. Translation gives CASSGGPGMNTEAFF. The variable domain in full, with the rest retrieved from reference TRBV9 and TRBJ1-1, is DSGVTQTPKHLITATGQRVTLRCSPRSGDLSVYWYQQSLDQGLQFLIQYYNGEERAKGNILERFSAQQFPDLHSELNLSSLELGDSALYFCASSGGPGMNTEAFFGQGTRLTVV.

The chain has TRBV5-1 and TRBJ2-7; no reliable D call. The CDR3 has 13 amino acids. Trimming stripped 0 bases from V and 7 bases from J, with 11 bases between. In germline, CDR1 is SGHRS, CDR2 YFSETQ. CDR3 sequence (DNA): TGCGCCAGCAGCTTGGCGGTGCCCGGGGAGCAGTACTTC. It codes for CASSLAVPGEQYF.

This clone was seen only once. The V and J genes are TRBV6-6 and TRBJ2-7; tentatively, D is TRBD2 (5 bases). V lost 2 bases and J lost 0, with 5 bases in between. The V gene's germline CDR1 is MNHNY and CDR2 SVGAGI (reference sequence). The CDR3 extends over 13 amino acids. The CDR3 sequence: CASSYRDSYEQYF. CDR3 nucleotides: TGTGCCAGCAGTTACCGGGACTCCTACGAGCAGTACTTC.

The gene calls are TRBV9 and TRBJ2-1; D uncertain. V lost 3 bases, J lost 3 bases, and 7 bases lay in between. This CDR3 contains 13 residues. Germline V lookup: CDR1 SGDLS, CDR2 YYNGEE. DNA of the CDR3: TGTGCCAGCAGCGGGACCCACTACAATGAGCAGTTCTTC. This sequence encodes CASSGTHYNEQFF.

J is TRBJ2-1 and V is TRBV6-5, with TRBD1 matching over 9 bases. V was pared by 1 base and J by 7 bases, with 2 bases of the junction left unmatched. CDR1 and CDR2 (germline): MNHEY, SVGAGI. The CDR3 covers 14 residues. The CDR3: CASSYWTGENEQFF. In DNA, the CDR3 is TGTGCCAGCAGTTACTGGACAGGGGAAAATGAGCAGTTCTTC.

The chain links TRBV4-2 to TRBJ1-2; D is perhaps TRBD1 (5 bases). The CDR3 runs 14 residues. Between the trimmed V and J ends, which lost 4 bases and 6 bases, there was a span of 15 bases. The germline V gene encodes CDR1 LGHNA and CDR2 YNFKEQ. As DNA, the CDR3 is TGTGCCAGCAGCCCTGGGACGTCACGAGATGGCTACACCTTC. It encodes CASSPGTSRDGYTF.

The genes are TRBV11-2 and TRBJ2-3; D is uncertain. V gave up 5 bases and J gave up 2 bases, with 14 bases separating them. CDR1 is SGHAT and CDR2 is FQNNGV in the germline V gene. This CDR3 region has 15 residues. The CDR3 here is CASSPGRTFTDTQYF. CDR3 bases: TGTGCCAGCAGCCCCGGACGGACCTTCACAGATACGCAGTATTTT.

This sequence joins TRBV28 and TRBJ2-7; D assignment may be TRBD1 or TRBD2 (5 bases each). CDR1 and CDR2 from the germline V gene are MDHEN and SYDVKM. Trimming stripped 1 base from V and 2 bases from J, with 9 bases between. The CDR3 extends over 14 amino acids. Here the CDR3 DNA reads TGTGCCAGCAGTTTATCCGGGGCCCCCTACGAGCAGTACTTC. Its translation: CASSLSGAPYEQYF.

This clone showed up just a few times. The chain carries TRBV5-5 and TRBJ2-6; D might be TRBD1 or TRBD2, each matching 5 bases. Germline CDR1 and CDR2: SGHKS and YYEKEE (reference sequence). The CDR3 consists of 18 residues. Trimming took 4 bases from V and 0 from J, leaving 17 bases between them. The CDR3 reads CASSRGPGGLSGANVLTF. The CDR3 DNA is TGTGCCAGCAGCAGGGGTCCAGGAGGACTCTCTGGGGCCAACGTCCTGACTTTC.

The chain carries TRBV5-1 and TRBJ2-3, with TRBD2 matching over 11 bases. Germline V gene sequence: CDR1 SGHRS, CDR2 YFSETQ. The CDR3 runs 16 residues. V trimming: 3 bases; J trimming: 0 bases; junction bases outside the gene matches: 3. The chain's CDR3 is CASSSRTSGSTDTQYF. CDR3 nucleotides: TGCGCCAGCAGCTCCCGGACTAGCGGGAGCACAGATACGCAGTATTTT.

The CDR3 sequence is CASSLEGGRAPGELFF. In nucleotides, the CDR3 is TGTGCCAGCAGCTTAGAGGGCGGGAGGGCTCCCGGGGAGCTGTTTTTT. The V call is TRBV7-3, the J call TRBJ2-2, with TRBD2 matching 9 bases. Germline CDR1 SGHTA, CDR2 FQGTGA. V shed 2 bases, J shed 6 bases, and the junction held 7 bases outside the gene matches. There are 16 residues in the CDR3.

This clone came up many times. The genes are TRBV7-2 and TRBJ2-5; D uncertain. The V gene's germline CDR1 is SGHTA and CDR2 FQGNSA. This CDR3 spans 13 amino acids. V was pared by 1 base and J by 1 base, with 4 bases between. CDR3 loop: CASSLVLQETQYF. The CDR3 bases are TGTGCCAGCAGCTTAGTGCTCCAAGAGACCCAGTACTTC.

This chain links TRBV11-2 with TRBJ2-3, with D possibly called TRBD1 or TRBD2 (6 bases each). The CDR3 length is 17 residues. Trimming took 3 bases from V and 2 from J, leaving 18 bases between them. Germline V lookup: CDR1 SGHAT, CDR2 FQNNGV. The CDR3, as DNA: TGTGCCAGCAGCTTCTCCCGTCGGGGGCGGGCCACAGATACGCAGTATTTT. Amino acids: CASSFSRRGRATDTQYF.